This T cell receptor (beta chain) was identified in a study of blood T cell repertoires in COVID-19. The overall study: Whether acute or convalescent, the COVID-19 samples came from the United States, Italy and Spain.

This clone was observed once. V lost 5 bases and J lost 2, with 9 bases in between. CDR3 size: 13 residues. CDR1 is MGHRA and CDR2 is YSYEKL in the germline V gene. This study enrolled people aged about 18 to 90 from around 25 US geographic areas. It was within 2 weeks before study entry that exposed participants met a COVID-19 case. Per the original data handling: By means of reference gene primer amplification, nucleated cell counts were estimated. Some clones are missing from TCRdb's copy, which holds only in-frame ones; the method was immunoSEQ multiplex PCR. The DNA gave D and trimming, while V, J and clone size come from that table. The sample records roughly 320,000 clones, 90% being singletons.

This TCR came from a woman aged 25 to 39 who had been exposed to COVID-19. Sequencing used PBMCs or T cells enriched from blood (not recorded which). The chain carries TRBV4-1 and TRBJ2-5, with D perhaps matching TRBD2 (5 bases). CDR3 amino acids: CASSSRGQETQYF. The CDR3 DNA reads TGCGCCAGCAGCTCCCGGGGTCAAGAGACCCAGTACTTC.